Following are 9 T cell receptor beta chains from one sample sequenced in a study of blood T cell repertoires in COVID-19. Method: immunoSEQ multiplex PCR; TCRdb's copy keeps in-frame clones and lacks some. The sample lists fewer than 300,000 clones, approximately 92% occurring once. Source material: peripheral blood. The receptor source for this set is a person aged 18-30 years with COVID-19, enrolled during active disease.

This chain links TRBV5-4 with TRBJ2-2; D may be TRBD2 (6 bases). This CDR3 comprises 15 residues. V was trimmed by 1 base and J by 8 bases, leaving 15 bases between them. Looked up from germline, CDR1 is SGHNT and CDR2 is YYREEE (reference sequence). CDR3 DNA: TGTGCCAGCAGCTTGCAGGGAGGTAATCGTGGGGAGCTGTTTTTT. This codes for CASSLQGGNRGELFF.

This clone showed up just a few times. This chain uses TRBV7-6 with TRBJ2-2; 7 bases line up with TRBD2. Germline V gene sequence: CDR1 SGHVS, CDR2 FNYEAQ. The CDR3 is 16 amino acids. The trim removed 4 bases at V and 0 bases at J, leaving 5 bases unmatched. The CDR3 DNA sequence: TGTGCCAGCAGCTCCGGACTAGGCACGAACACCGGGGAGCTGTTTTTT. Its protein is CASSSGLGTNTGELFF.

The chain links TRBV2 to TRBJ1-1, with 9 bases matching TRBD1. Germline CDR1 SNHLY, CDR2 FYNNEI. The CDR3 covers 15 residues. J lost 4 bases, V lost 7 bases, and 10 bases had no gene match. CDR3 sequence reads: CASTGTGIRGTEAFF. The CDR3 region has the DNA TGTGCCAGCACCGGGACAGGGATTCGGGGCACTGAAGCTTTCTTT.

J is TRBJ1-5 and V is TRBV28, with 10 positions matching TRBD1. The CDR3 totals 14 residues. The ends lost 5 bases at V and 9 bases at J; junction bases unmatched: 7. CDR1 is MDHEN, CDR2 SYDVKM, per germline. The CDR3 nucleotides are TGTGCCAGCAGTACCGGGACAGGGGAGAGGCCCCAGCATTTT. Residues: CASSTGTGERPQHF.

The chain has TRBV24-1 and TRBJ2-5; D might be TRBD2 (6 bases). The germline V and J ends were trimmed by 4 bases and 7 bases, with 12 bases remaining between them. Germline V gene data show CDR1 as KGHDR and CDR2 as SFDVKD. The CDR3 runs to 13 residues. In DNA form, the CDR3 reads TGTGCCACCAGTGACAGGGCAGCGGGGACCCAGTACTTC. Translation gives CATSDRAAGTQYF.

The chain recombines TRBV7-9 with TRBJ1-2; 9 bases fit TRBD1. The germline V gene has CDR1 SEHNR and CDR2 FQNEAQ (reference sequence). The CDR3 is made up of 14 amino acids. V was clipped by 3 bases and J by 5 bases; unmatched bases: 4. The DNA for the CDR3 is TGTGCCAGCAGCTTGGACAGGGGCTATTATGGCTACACCTTC. Encoded protein: CASSLDRGYYGYTF.

The rearrangement uses TRBV27 and TRBJ2-6, with TRBD1 identical over 7 bases. This CDR3 comprises 18 residues. Germline trimming cut 5 bases from V and 2 bases from J; bases unmatched to any gene: 12. In germline, CDR1 is MNHEY, CDR2 SMNVEV (reference sequence). DNA for the CDR3: TGTGCCAGCAGTCCCACGACAGGGAGAGCCCCTGGGGCCAACGTCCTGACTTTC. Its protein is CASSPTTGRAPGANVLTF.

This clone was detected once. This rearrangement joins TRBV9 to TRBJ2-1; the match to TRBD2 covers 11 bases. Germline lookup yields CDR1 SGDLS and CDR2 YYNGEE. There are 15 residues in the CDR3. J lost 6 bases, V lost 3 bases, and 5 bases had no gene match. CDR3 nucleotides: TGTGCCAGCAGCGATAGCGGGAGGGTGGTCAATGAGCAGTTCTTC. The encoded protein is CASSDSGRVVNEQFF.

CDR3 bases: TGTGCCAGCACTCGGACAGGGACCACCTACGAGCAGTACTTC. Amino acids: CASTRTGTTYEQYF. The rearrangement links TRBV28 to TRBJ2-7; 8 nucleotides agree with TRBD1. CDR3 size: 14 residues. Looked up from germline, CDR1 is MDHEN and CDR2 is SYDVKM. Trimming removed 7 bases from V and 2 bases from J; junction bases left unmatched: 7.